These 2 T cell receptor beta chains originate from one sample sequenced in a study of Ad26.COV2.S vaccination and SARS-CoV-2 variants. Treatment of the sample: about 20 received Ad26.COV2.S at low or high dose, single or two shots; about 5 received placebo; per-sample allocation not given. The study sampled participants on day 63 after the first vaccine or placebo injection. Some clones are missing from TCRdb's copy, which holds only in-frame ones; the method was immunoSEQ multiplex PCR. The sample shows 350,000 to 450,000 clones, roughly 80% of them seen only once. This specimen consisted of peripheral blood, obtained in a trial of Ad26.COV2.S vaccine versus placebo. Source of these receptors: a person aged 18-65 years who received the Ad26.COV2.S COVID-19 vaccine or a placebo.

V and J are TRBV6-5 and TRBJ1-6; D is perhaps TRBD1 (6 bases). Trimming removed 4 bases at V and 15 bases at J, with 19 bases between. This CDR3 contains 14 residues. The germline V gene has CDR1 MNHEY and CDR2 SVGAGI. This CDR3 reads CASSWDKVSPHLHF. CDR3 DNA sequence: TGTGCCAGCAGTTGGGACAAAGTGTCCCCCCACCTCCACTTT.

The chain couples TRBV5-1 to TRBJ1-4; the D is unclear. Germline V gene data show CDR1 as SGHRS and CDR2 as YFSETQ. V lost 0 bases, J lost 7 bases, and 10 bases lay in between. The CDR3 covers 14 residues. CDR3 DNA: TGCGCCAGCAGCTTGGCCGTATCTAGTGAAAAACTGTTTTTT. Amino acid sequence: CASSLAVSSEKLFF.